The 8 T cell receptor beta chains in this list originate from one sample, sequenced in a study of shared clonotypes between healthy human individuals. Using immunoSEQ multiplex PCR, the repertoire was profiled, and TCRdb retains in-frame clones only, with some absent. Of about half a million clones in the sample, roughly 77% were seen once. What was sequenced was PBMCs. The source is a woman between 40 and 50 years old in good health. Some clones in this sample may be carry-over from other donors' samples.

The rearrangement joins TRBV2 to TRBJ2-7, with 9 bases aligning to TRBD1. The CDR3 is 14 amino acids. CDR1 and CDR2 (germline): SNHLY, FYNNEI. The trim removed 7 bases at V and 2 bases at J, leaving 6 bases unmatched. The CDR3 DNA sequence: TGTGCCAGCACCAGGGGACAGGGCCCCTACGAGCAGTACTTC. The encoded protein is CASTRGQGPYEQYF.

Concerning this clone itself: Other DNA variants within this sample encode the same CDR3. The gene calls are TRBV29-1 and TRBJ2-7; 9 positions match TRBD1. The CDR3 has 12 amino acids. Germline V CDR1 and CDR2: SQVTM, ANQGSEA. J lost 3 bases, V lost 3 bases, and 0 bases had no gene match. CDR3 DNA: TGCAGCGTTGAGGGACAGGGCTACGAGCAGTACTTC. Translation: CSVEGQGYEQYF.

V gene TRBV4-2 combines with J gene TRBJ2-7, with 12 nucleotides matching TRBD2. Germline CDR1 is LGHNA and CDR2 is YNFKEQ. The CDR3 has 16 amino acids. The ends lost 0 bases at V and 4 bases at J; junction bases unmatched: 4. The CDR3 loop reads CASSQDGLAGGYEQYF. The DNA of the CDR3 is TGTGCCAGCAGCCAAGATGGGCTAGCGGGAGGGTACGAGCAGTACTTC.

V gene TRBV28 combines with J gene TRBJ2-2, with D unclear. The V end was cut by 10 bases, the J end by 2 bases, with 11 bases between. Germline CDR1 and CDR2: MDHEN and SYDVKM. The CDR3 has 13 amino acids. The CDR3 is CATLDRNTGELFF. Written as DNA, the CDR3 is TGTGCCACCCTTGACCGTAACACCGGGGAGCTGTTTTTT.

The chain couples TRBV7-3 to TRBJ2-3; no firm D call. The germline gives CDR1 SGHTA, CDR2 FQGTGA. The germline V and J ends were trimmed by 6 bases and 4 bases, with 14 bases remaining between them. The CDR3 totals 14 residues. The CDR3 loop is CASRKTGGPDTQYF. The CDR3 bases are TGTGCCAGCAGGAAGACTGGCGGCCCAGATACGCAGTATTTT. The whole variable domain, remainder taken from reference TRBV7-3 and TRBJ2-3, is GAGVSQTPSNKVTEKGKYVELRCDPISGHTALYWYRQSLGQGPEFLIYFQGTGAADDSGLPNDRFFAVRPEGSVSTLKIQRTERGDSAVYLCASRKTGGPDTQYFGPGTRLTVL.

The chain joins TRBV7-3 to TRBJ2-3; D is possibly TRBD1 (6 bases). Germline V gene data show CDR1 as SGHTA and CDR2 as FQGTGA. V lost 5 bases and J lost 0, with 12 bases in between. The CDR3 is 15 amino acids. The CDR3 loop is CASSPNRESTDTQYF. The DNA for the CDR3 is TGTGCCAGCAGCCCCAACAGGGAAAGCACAGATACGCAGTATTTT.

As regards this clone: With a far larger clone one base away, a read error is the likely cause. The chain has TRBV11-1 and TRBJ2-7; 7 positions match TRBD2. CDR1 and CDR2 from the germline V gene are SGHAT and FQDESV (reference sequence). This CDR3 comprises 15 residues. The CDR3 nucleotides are TGTGCCAGCAGCTTAGCAGTGACTAGCAGCTACGGGCAGTACTTC. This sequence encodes CASSLAVTSSYGQYF. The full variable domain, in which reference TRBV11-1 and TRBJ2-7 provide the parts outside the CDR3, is EAEVAQSPRYKITEKSQAVAFWCDPISGHATLYWYRQILGQGPELLVQFQDESVVDDSQLPKDRFSAERLKGVDSTLKIQPAELGDSAMYLCASSLAVTSSYGQYFGPGTRLTVT.

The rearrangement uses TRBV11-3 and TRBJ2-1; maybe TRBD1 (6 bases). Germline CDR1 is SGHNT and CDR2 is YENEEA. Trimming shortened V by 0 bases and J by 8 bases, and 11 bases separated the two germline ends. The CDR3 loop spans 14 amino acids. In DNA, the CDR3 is TGTGCCAGCAGCTTAGAGACCCAGGGGTATGAGCAGTTCTTC. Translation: CASSLETQGYEQFF.